This section outlines one T cell receptor (beta chain) sequence together with its context. It lacks a known antigen. Per-base qualities were not stored, and no clone one base away is much larger. The data were taken from a study of graft-versus-host responses after intestinal transplantation (dated by TCRdb to 2020 to 2022). Concerning the study at large: Recipients received multivisceral, liver-intestinal, or isolated intestinal transplants. The cohort enrolled 24 intestinal transplant recipients, one of whom was a retransplant, and a few patients without pretransplant specimens were excluded. Anti-thymocyte globulin induction was given to all recipients, followed by maintenance tacrolimus and steroids for approximately three years. Samples from three later patients were sequenced in-house on an Illumina MiSeq with MiXCR processing rather than by the commercial service. A peak of at least 4% donor T cells among recipient peripheral blood mononuclear cells was the definition used for donor T cell macrochimerism. To identify alloreactive clones, pre-transplant mixed lymphocyte reaction products were sequenced and then compared with unstimulated pre-transplant donor and recipient T cells. Bulk TCR-beta CDR3 sequencing was used to track graft-versus-host and host-versus-graft alloreactive T cell clones in the graft, circulation and bone marrow after intestinal transplantation. Broader findings and caveats from the paper: Early after transplant, declines in HvG clones were associated with peak levels of circulating GvH clones. The conclusions were limited by the relatively low number and heterogeneity of the intestinal transplant patients. Patients with donor T cell macrochimerism had high GvH to HvG T cell clonal ratios in their allografts. GvH clones were found in recipient bone marrow, and some of the GvH clones appeared earlier in ileal mucosa or blood, which is consistent with an intestinal mucosal origin.

The intended sense of this specimen's time point label: cells obtained before transplantation from donor or recipient. CD3+CD4+ and CD3+CD8+ populations were FACS-sorted from unstimulated pre-transplant donor and recipient cells taken from spleen or lymph nodes. Receptor libraries were prepared by the immunoSEQ multiplex PCR assay. For most patients, genomic DNA was isolated with the Qiagen DNeasy Blood and Tissue Kit and sent frozen to Adaptive Biotechnologies for TCR sequencing. For most patients, high-throughput TCR-beta CDR3 sequencing of genomic DNA was performed by Adaptive Biotechnologies. The authors processed their data as follows. Adaptive's ImmunoSEQ software was the source of the TCR sequencing data for about 17 patients, while a few other patients were processed with MiXCR and VDJtools. To correct CD4 versus CD8 sorting errors, sequences present in both subsets at a frequency ratio below 5:1 were removed. CDR3 nucleotide sequences shared by donor and recipient were removed because the origin of these sequences could not be assigned. Alloreactive clones required at least 2-fold expansion over unstimulated cells and minimum CFSE-low frequency of 0.002% (template counts) or 0.001% (read counts). Clones were considered mappable if detected in sequenced pre-transplant spleen, lymph node, or MLR CFSE-low populations of the donor or recipient. The cumulative frequency of alloreactive clones was calculated as a percentage of all sequences, weighted by copy number. In its TCRdb copy, this immuneACCESS table keeps in-frame sequences only and misses some clones. Where compared with another copy, unresolved V genes explain less than half of these, and the others have no known cause. From that table come the V and J calls and clone size; the DNA was used to work out D and trimming. The sample data list about 78,000 clones, and nearly 90% of these were observed just once. The top ten hold about 4.2% of the sample.

The sample was unstimulated CD8+ T cells sorted from spleen or lymph node cells, taken before transplant. The sequence was obtained from a human donor who was the organ donor for an intestinal transplant.

The sequence in DNA is TGTGCCAGCAGTTGGGTTACAGGGGGAATCTCTTACAATGAGCAGTTCTTC. Translation gives CASSWVTGGISYNEQFF. This receptor chain uses TRBV28 and TRBJ2-1, and 8 junction bases match TRBD1. Here V drops 4 bases and J drops 4 bases, and the junction holds 12 bases not matched to any gene. Via the germline V gene, CDR1 is MDHEN and CDR2 SYDVKM. The CDR3 numbers 17 residues from cysteine through phenylalanine. Only the CDR3 region is kept as DNA, spanning 51 bases read in frame from base 1.